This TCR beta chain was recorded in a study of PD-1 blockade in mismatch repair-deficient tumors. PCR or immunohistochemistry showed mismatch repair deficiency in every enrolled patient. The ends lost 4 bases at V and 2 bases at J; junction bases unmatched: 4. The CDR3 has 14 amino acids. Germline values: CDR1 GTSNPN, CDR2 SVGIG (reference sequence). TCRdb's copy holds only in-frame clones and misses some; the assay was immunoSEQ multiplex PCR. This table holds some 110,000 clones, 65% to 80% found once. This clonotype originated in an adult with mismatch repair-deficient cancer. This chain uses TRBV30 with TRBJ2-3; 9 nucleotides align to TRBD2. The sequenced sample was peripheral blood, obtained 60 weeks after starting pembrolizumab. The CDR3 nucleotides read TGTGCCTGGACGAGGGGACTAGCCACAGATACGCAGTATTTT. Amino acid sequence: CAWTRGLATDTQYF.